This is a list of T cell receptor beta chains from one sample in a study of shared clonotypes between healthy human individuals. Repertoires were generated with immunoSEQ multiplex PCR, while TCRdb's copy carries only in-frame clones and drops some. This sample yields some 500,000 clones, of which approximately 95% are seen a single time; about 0.067% belongs to the top ten. Specimen: naive CD4+ T cells sorted from blood. These receptors were taken from a woman in her thirties in good health. The CDR3 runs from the conserved cysteine through the conserved F or W. Fields, in order: V gene, J gene, D gene, CDR3 protein. The D gene is left open where the match is weak.

v_gene: TRBV18
j_gene: TRBJ2-1
d_gene: NA
CDR3aa: CASSPLSGGSSYNEQFF

v_gene: TRBV7-3
j_gene: TRBJ2-3
d_gene: NA
CDR3aa: CASRLSSTDTQYF

v_gene: TRBV5-1
j_gene: TRBJ1-2
d_gene: NA
CDR3aa: CAPLRTNYGYTF

v_gene: TRBV9
j_gene: TRBJ2-5
d_gene: NA
CDR3aa: CASSVAGAASQETQYF

v_gene: TRBV28
j_gene: TRBJ2-7
d_gene: TRBD2
CDR3aa: CASSIGLAPYF

v_gene: TRBV6-5
j_gene: TRBJ1-6
d_gene: NA
CDR3aa: CASSPDRAYNSPLHF

v_gene: TRBV29-1
j_gene: TRBJ2-1
d_gene: TRBD2
CDR3aa: CSVEPSGPYNEQFF

v_gene: TRBV6-5
j_gene: TRBJ2-7
d_gene: TRBD2
CDR3aa: CASSYSPLADYEQYF

v_gene: TRBV25-1
j_gene: TRBJ2-4
d_gene: NA
CDR3aa: CASSEGGAAKNIQYF

v_gene: TRBV28
j_gene: TRBJ2-3
d_gene: NA
CDR3aa: CASSLEVTDTQYF

v_gene: TRBV7-3
j_gene: TRBJ2-2
d_gene: TRBD1
CDR3aa: CASSPDRVVGELFF

v_gene: TRBV29-1
j_gene: TRBJ1-2
d_gene: TRBD1
CDR3aa: CSVSPSRGRGYTF

v_gene: TRBV13
j_gene: TRBJ1-3
d_gene: NA
CDR3aa: CASYRTGNTIYF

v_gene: TRBV7-9
j_gene: TRBJ2-2
d_gene: NA
CDR3aa: CASSLAAGRLFF

v_gene: TRBV19
j_gene: TRBJ1-1
d_gene: NA
CDR3aa: CAIRGAWNTEAFF

v_gene: TRBV4-1
j_gene: TRBJ2-7
d_gene: TRBD2
CDR3aa: CASSPLAGGGGEQYF

v_gene: TRBV7-8
j_gene: TRBJ1-5
d_gene: NA
CDR3aa: CASSLDRRNNQPQHF

v_gene: TRBV28
j_gene: TRBJ2-5
d_gene: TRBD2
CDR3aa: CASTLDGGGETQYF

v_gene: TRBV19
j_gene: TRBJ2-7
d_gene: NA
CDR3aa: CASRDGYEQYF

v_gene: TRBV11-3
j_gene: TRBJ2-7
d_gene: NA
CDR3aa: CASSMKRYEQYF

v_gene: TRBV5-6
j_gene: TRBJ1-1
d_gene: NA
CDR3aa: CASSKYTGYTEAFF

v_gene: TRBV7-2
j_gene: TRBJ2-7
d_gene: NA
CDR3aa: CASSLVAGASYEQYF

v_gene: TRBV19
j_gene: TRBJ2-2
d_gene: NA
CDR3aa: CASSRQFNTGELFF

v_gene: TRBV27
j_gene: TRBJ2-7
d_gene: NA
CDR3aa: CASSPGGAPYEQYF

v_gene: TRBV7-9
j_gene: TRBJ1-4
d_gene: NA
CDR3aa: CASSSGGQATNEKLFF

v_gene: TRBV28
j_gene: TRBJ2-7
d_gene: TRBD2
CDR3aa: CASRMTSGNYEQYF

v_gene: TRBV4-2
j_gene: TRBJ2-2
d_gene: TRBD2
CDR3aa: CASSQVVASGNTGELFF

v_gene: TRBV27
j_gene: TRBJ2-5
d_gene: NA
CDR3aa: CASSPSRETQYF

v_gene: TRBV2
j_gene: TRBJ2-7
d_gene: NA
CDR3aa: CASSEGVNEQYF

v_gene: TRBV5-6
j_gene: TRBJ1-2
d_gene: NA
CDR3aa: CASSLFTARHGYTF

v_gene: TRBV14
j_gene: TRBJ2-7
d_gene: NA
CDR3aa: CASNSVLPVIDAKVNCEQYF

v_gene: TRBV5-6
j_gene: TRBJ2-7
d_gene: NA
CDR3aa: CASSPRWTSPFYEQYF

v_gene: TRBV4-2
j_gene: TRBJ2-1
d_gene: TRBD2
CDR3aa: CASSHPNELSGRDEQFF

v_gene: TRBV5-4
j_gene: TRBJ2-7
d_gene: NA
CDR3aa: CASSLGQDSSYEQYF

v_gene: TRBV6-6
j_gene: TRBJ1-5
d_gene: TRBD1
CDR3aa: CASSYPTGDQPQHF

v_gene: TRBV9
j_gene: TRBJ1-2
d_gene: TRBD1
CDR3aa: CASSVVHMGTGGYGYTF

v_gene: TRBV9
j_gene: TRBJ2-5
d_gene: TRBD1
CDR3aa: CASSVVQGRRRETQYF

v_gene: TRBV5-1
j_gene: TRBJ2-7
d_gene: TRBD2
CDR3aa: CASIRREISHEQYF

v_gene: TRBV7-2
j_gene: TRBJ2-1
d_gene: TRBD2
CDR3aa: CASSLVSGGPFNEQFF

v_gene: TRBV27
j_gene: TRBJ2-7
d_gene: TRBD2
CDR3aa: CASSDGAGATFYEQYF

v_gene: TRBV7-2
j_gene: TRBJ1-5
d_gene: NA
CDR3aa: CASSLAGGGNQPQHF

v_gene: TRBV30
j_gene: TRBJ2-6
d_gene: NA
CDR3aa: CAWSRALSGANVLTF

v_gene: TRBV6-6
j_gene: TRBJ1-2
d_gene: TRBD1
CDR3aa: CASRDRGKGYGYTF

v_gene: TRBV11-3
j_gene: TRBJ2-1
d_gene: NA
CDR3aa: CASSTDGSSYNEQFF